Following are 27 T cell receptor beta chains from one sample sequenced in a study of beta chain features in type 1 diabetes. The entirety of the isolated RNA underwent reverse transcription, so expressed TCRB transcripts were sequenced. Assay: immunoSEQ multiplex PCR; the TCRdb copy retains only in-frame clones and omits some. The sample carries about 320,000 clones, 14% recorded once. The sequenced sample consisted of central memory CD4+ T cells from blood. These receptors were taken from a man aged 25 to 40 in good health.

The J gene is TRBJ2-3, the V gene TRBV4-3, with TRBD1 matching over 9 bases. CDR3 length: 16 residues. The V and J ends lost 4 bases and 4 bases, in that order; junction bases with no gene match: 9. Germline CDR1 is LGHNA and CDR2 is YSLEER. The DNA of the CDR3 is TGCGCCAGCAGCCTTGGGACAGGGCGTTGGGCAGATACGCAGTATTTT. This gives the protein CASSLGTGRWADTQYF.

The chain combines TRBV5-4 with TRBJ2-1, with D hard to call. The germline V gene has CDR1 SGHNT and CDR2 YYREEE (reference sequence). V dropped 3 bases and J dropped 5 bases, with 9 bases sitting between them. The CDR3 has 13 residues. CDR3 in amino acids: CASSSLPHNEQFF. The CDR3 nucleotides are TGTGCCAGCAGCTCGCTCCCTCACAATGAGCAGTTCTTC.

This clone has more than one count but fewer than ten. The rearrangement links TRBV14 to TRBJ2-5, with TRBD2 as a possible D gene (6 bases). CDR1 and CDR2 from the germline V gene are SGHDN and FVKESK. The CDR3 runs to 14 residues. Deletions cut 4 bases from V and 0 bases from J, with 9 bases between. The CDR3 nucleotides read TGTGCCAGCAGCCTCCGGGACTACCAAGAGACCCAGTACTTC. This codes for CASSLRDYQETQYF.

The chain carries TRBV11-2 and TRBJ2-1; D is undetermined. Germline loops: CDR1 SGHAT, CDR2 FQNNGV. The CDR3 length is 15 residues. V was cut by 5 bases and J by 6 bases, with 17 bases left in between. CDR3 DNA: TGTGCCAGCAGCGTCGGATCAACATCGAGCAATGAGCAGTTCTTC. Amino acid sequence: CASSVGSTSSNEQFF.

The V and J genes are TRBV7-7 and TRBJ2-5, with D tentatively TRBD1 (6 bases). The V gene's germline CDR1 is SSHAT and CDR2 FNYEAQ (reference sequence). The CDR3 has 14 residues. V lost 4 bases and J lost 0, with 9 bases in between. Written as DNA, the CDR3 is TGTGCCAGCAGCTCAGGACAGTACCAAGAGACCCAGTACTTC. It encodes CASSSGQYQETQYF.

This clone was detected a few times. This chain connects TRBV11-3 to TRBJ2-1; D is uncertain. The CDR3 length is 17 residues. The ends were cut back, 4 bases at V and 6 bases at J, with 22 bases in the middle. Germline V gene sequence: CDR1 SGHNT, CDR2 YENEEA. CDR3 coding DNA: TGTGCCAGCAGCTCCTGGGATCAGCGAGCTTCAGGCAATGAGCAGTTCTTC. It is translated as CASSSWDQRASGNEQFF.

This clone was recorded a few times. The chain joins TRBV18 to TRBJ1-2; 10 positions match TRBD1. Germline CDR1 is KGHSH and CDR2 is LQKENI. The CDR3 loop spans 15 amino acids. With V trimmed by 6 bases and J by 10 bases, 14 bases remained unmatched. In DNA form, the CDR3 reads TGTGCCAGCTCGCTTAAAGAAGGGACAGGGGACTACTACACCTTC. It encodes CASSLKEGTGDYYTF.

This clone showed up just a few times. J is TRBJ1-5 and V is TRBV5-1; no definite D call. From germline, CDR1 is SGHRS and CDR2 YFSETQ. The V and J ends lost 4 bases and 15 bases respectively, with 20 bases between them. CDR3 size: 13 residues. CDR3 sequence: CASSQALDDVRHF. CDR3 in DNA: TGCGCCAGCAGCCAGGCCTTGGACGACGTAAGGCATTTT.

Comments on this clone: A junction end diverges from the germline sequence, so it may reflect a read error. V gene TRBV10-3 combines with J gene TRBJ1-1; D unresolved. The germline CDR1 and CDR2 sequences are ENHRY and SYGVKD. The CDR3 has 11 amino acids. CDR3: CASSKFAEAFF. The CDR3 DNA follows: TGTGCCAGCAGTAAGTTCGCTGAAGCTTTCTTT.

The J gene is TRBJ2-2, the V gene TRBV6-1; D not certain. CDR1 and CDR2 from the germline V gene are MNHNS and SASEGT. V lost 6 bases and J 2 bases, leaving 7 bases between the germline ends. The CDR3 loop spans 13 amino acids. In DNA, the CDR3 is TGTGCCAGCAGCCTCAGTAACACCGGGGAGCTGTTTTTT. Residues: CASSLSNTGELFF.

This clone was seen more than once but under ten times. This chain links TRBV2 with TRBJ1-2; D may be TRBD1 (5 bases). This CDR3 region has 12 residues. Trimming took off 1 base at V and 10 bases at J, with 10 bases between the two ends. The germline V gene encodes CDR1 SNHLY and CDR2 FYNNEI. The CDR3 region has the DNA TGTGCCAGCAGTGAAGTTGGGACGGACTACACCTTC. Translated, it gives CASSEVGTDYTF.

J is TRBJ2-7 and V is TRBV7-6, with 7 bases that match TRBD1. The CDR3 length is 16 residues. Germline V gene sequence: CDR1 SGHVS, CDR2 FNYEAQ. The junction had 11 bases not matched to a gene; V was cut back by 0 bases and J by 6 bases. The CDR3 DNA follows: TGTGCCAGCAGCTTAGCCGAGGGGACAGTGGCCAGCGAGCAGTACTTC. It yields the protein CASSLAEGTVASEQYF.

This clone was found a few times. An end of the junction does not agree with germline; a read error may underlie this. The rearrangement uses TRBV7-2 and TRBJ2-6, with D possibly called TRBD1 or TRBD2 (7 bases each). The CDR3 runs to 12 residues. Germline-derived CDR1 and CDR2 are SGHTA and FQGNSA. The CDR3 region is CASSGDSRVLTF. The CDR3 DNA reads as TGCGCCAGCAGCGGGGACAGTCGCGTCCTGACTTTC.

The rearrangement links TRBV7-9 to TRBJ2-5, with D perhaps matching TRBD2 (6 bases). V lost 5 bases, J lost 4 bases, and 11 bases lay in between. This CDR3 spans 13 amino acids. CDR1 and CDR2 from the germline V gene are SEHNR and FQNEAQ (reference sequence). CDR3 in DNA: TGTGCCAGCAGCCAAGACGGGGGAGAGACCCAGTACTTC. Translated, it gives CASSQDGGETQYF.

This clone has just a few counts. The chain joins TRBV11-2 to TRBJ2-7; D call uncertain. The length of the CDR3 is 11 residues. Deletions cut 2 bases from V and 4 bases from J, with 3 bases between. Looked up from germline, CDR1 is SGHAT and CDR2 is FQNNGV. The CDR3 is CASSLKYEQYF. DNA of the CDR3: TGTGCCAGCAGCTTAAAATACGAGCAGTACTTC.

This clone was counted a few times. V is TRBV27 and J is TRBJ1-6, with 7 bases identical to TRBD1. Trimming cost V 4 bases and J 11 bases; bases outside gene matches: 11. The CDR3 runs 15 residues. Germline CDR1 and CDR2: MNHEY and SMNVEV (reference sequence). The CDR3: CASSSEGGVGTPLHF. CDR3 sequence (DNA): TGTGCCAGCAGTTCCGAAGGGGGCGTTGGTACACCCCTCCACTTT.

This clone was observed a single time. The CDR3 DNA follows: TGCGCCAGCAGCTCCCCAACGGGCTCTGGCTACACCTTC. Protein: CASSSPTGSGYTF. V gene TRBV4-1 combines with J gene TRBJ1-2; D call uncertain. The germline CDR1 and CDR2 sequences are MGHRA and YSYEKL. Trimming shortened V by 5 bases and J by 7 bases, and 14 bases separated the two germline ends. The CDR3 covers 13 residues.

This clone was seen a handful of times. The chain has TRBV10-1 and TRBJ1-2, with 8 bases matching TRBD1. This CDR3 has 13 residues. After removal of 5 bases from V and 8 bases from J, the junction contained 7 bases not matched to a gene. Germline V gene lookup returns CDR1 WNHNN and CDR2 SYGVQD (reference sequence). Here the CDR3 reads CASSLDRESGYTF. Written as DNA, the CDR3 is TGCGCCAGCAGTCTGGACAGGGAGTCCGGCTACACCTTC.

In this sample, this clone turned up a few times. The chain uses TRBV6-1 and TRBJ1-6; a weak D match, TRBD1 (5 bases). Germline V CDR1 and CDR2: MNHNS, SASEGT. This CDR3 comprises 13 residues. V dropped 7 bases and J dropped 10 bases, with 14 bases sitting between them. The CDR3: CASINPGDSPLHF. The DNA of the CDR3 is TGTGCCAGCATCAACCCGGGGGACTCACCCCTCCACTTT.

There are many counts of this clone. The chain uses TRBV10-3 and TRBJ1-2, with 7 bases aligning to TRBD1. In germline, CDR1 is ENHRY, CDR2 SYGVKD. V lost 0 bases, J lost 6 bases, and 4 bases stayed unmatched. The CDR3 extends over 14 amino acids. This chain's CDR3 is CAISESGQGDGYTF. The CDR3 DNA reads as TGTGCCATCAGTGAGTCGGGCCAGGGGGATGGCTACACCTTC.

This chain uses TRBV15 with TRBJ2-3; D unclear. The CDR3 is 15 residues long. The ends were cut back, 0 bases at V and 2 bases at J, with 9 bases in the middle. Per germline, CDR1 LNHNV and CDR2 YYDKDF (reference sequence). The CDR3 region has the DNA TGTGCCACCAGCAGAGATCAGCATGACACAGATACGCAGTATTTT. Protein sequence: CATSRDQHDTDTQYF.

This clone occurred a few times. The CDR3 DNA reads as TGTGCCAGCAGAGAGGAAGCGGGAGATACTCAAGAGACCCAGTACTTC. Residues: CASREEAGDTQETQYF. V usage is TRBV5-4 and J usage is TRBJ2-5; 8 nucleotides match TRBD2. The V gene's germline CDR1 is SGHNT and CDR2 YYREEE (reference sequence). V gave up 5 bases and J gave up 2 bases; unmatched junction bases: 11. The CDR3 covers 16 residues.

Only a few counts were recorded for this clone. CDR3 protein: CASSVSGQETQYF. The CDR3 nucleotides are TGTGCCAGCAGCGTTAGCGGCCAAGAGACCCAGTACTTC. The chain carries TRBV9 and TRBJ2-5; D might be TRBD2 (6 bases). The V gene's germline CDR1 is SGDLS and CDR2 YYNGEE. This CDR3 has 13 residues. V was pared by 2 bases and J by 1 base, with 6 bases between.

This clone was seen only a few times. V gene TRBV4-3 combines with J gene TRBJ2-7; D call uncertain. Germline V CDR1 and CDR2: LGHNA, YSLEER. V lost 1 base to trimming and J lost 0 bases, with 7 bases between them. This CDR3 has 14 residues. CDR3 amino acids: CASSQAHSSYEQYF. DNA for the CDR3: TGCGCCAGCAGCCAAGCCCACAGCTCCTACGAGCAGTACTTC.

This clone occurred a few times. This chain joins TRBV5-1 and TRBJ2-1, with D uncertain. The CDR3 totals 12 residues. CDR1 and CDR2 (germline): SGHRS, YFSETQ. The V and J ends lost 6 bases and 9 bases respectively, with 13 bases between them. The DNA for the CDR3 is TGCGCCAGCACCACGACTCCGCCTGAGCAGTTCTTC. Its protein is CASTTTPPEQFF.

There are a few counts of this clone. The chain uses TRBV6-5 and TRBJ1-2; 9 bases map to TRBD1. With 8 bases clipped from V and 4 bases from J, the junction kept 8 bases outside the gene matches. The CDR3 runs to 14 residues. Germline assignment: CDR1 MNHEY and CDR2 SVGAGI. The CDR3: CASGTGTGRYGYTF. For the CDR3, the DNA is TGTGCCAGCGGTACCGGGACAGGGCGCTATGGCTACACCTTC.

The rearrangement links TRBV7-2 to TRBJ1-5; TRBD1 might be the D (6 bases). Deletions cut 6 bases from V and 0 bases from J, with 21 bases between. Germline V lookup: CDR1 SGHTA, CDR2 FQGNSA. The CDR3 totals 18 residues. In nucleotides, the CDR3 is TGTGCCAGCAGTCGAGAGGTTACAGGGCAATATAGCAATCAGCCCCAGCATTTT. Protein product: CASSREVTGQYSNQPQHF.